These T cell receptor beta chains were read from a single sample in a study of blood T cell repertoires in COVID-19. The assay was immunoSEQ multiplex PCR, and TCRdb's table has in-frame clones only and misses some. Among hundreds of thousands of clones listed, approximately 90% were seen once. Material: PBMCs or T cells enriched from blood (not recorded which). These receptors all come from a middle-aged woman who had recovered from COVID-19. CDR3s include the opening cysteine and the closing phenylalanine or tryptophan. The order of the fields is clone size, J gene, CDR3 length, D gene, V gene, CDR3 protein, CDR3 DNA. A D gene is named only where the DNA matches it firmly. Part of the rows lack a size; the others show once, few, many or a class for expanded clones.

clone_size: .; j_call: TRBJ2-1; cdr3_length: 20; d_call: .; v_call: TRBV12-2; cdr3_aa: CASRHRRAGEPIPPENEQFF; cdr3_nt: TGTGCAAGTCGCCATAGGCGGGCGGGGGAGCCCATCCCACCTGAGAATGAGCAGTTCTTC
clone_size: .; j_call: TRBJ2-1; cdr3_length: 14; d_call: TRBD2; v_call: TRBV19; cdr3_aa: CASSLTSPYNEQFF; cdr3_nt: TGTGCCAGTAGTTTGACTAGCCCCTACAATGAGCAGTTCTTC
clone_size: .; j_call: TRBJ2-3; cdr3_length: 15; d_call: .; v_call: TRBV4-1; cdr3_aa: CASSQGTVDTDTQYF; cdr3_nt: TGCGCCAGCAGCCAAGGCACAGTTGACACAGATACGCAGTATTTT
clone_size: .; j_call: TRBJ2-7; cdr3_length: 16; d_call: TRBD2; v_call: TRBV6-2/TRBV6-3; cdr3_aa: CASSYALLADFYEQYF; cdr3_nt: TGTGCCAGCAGTTACGCCTTACTAGCGGACTTCTACGAGCAGTACTTC
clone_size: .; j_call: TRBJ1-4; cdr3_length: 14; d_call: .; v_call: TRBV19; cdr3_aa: CASSGQTTNEKLFF; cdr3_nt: TGTGCCAGTAGTGGCCAGACAACTAATGAAAAACTGTTTTTT
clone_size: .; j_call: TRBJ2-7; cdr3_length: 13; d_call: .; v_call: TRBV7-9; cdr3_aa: CASSEGGGNEQYF; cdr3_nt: TGTGCCAGCAGCGAGGGAGGGGGTAACGAGCAGTACTTC
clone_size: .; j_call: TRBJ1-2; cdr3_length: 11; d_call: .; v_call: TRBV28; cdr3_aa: CAMQGDYGYTF; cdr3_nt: TGTGCCATGCAGGGTGACTATGGCTACACCTTC
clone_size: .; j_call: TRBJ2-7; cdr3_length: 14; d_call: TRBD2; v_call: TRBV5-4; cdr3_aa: CASSLGAGAYEQYF; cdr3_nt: TGTGCCAGCAGCTTGGGAGCGGGGGCCTACGAGCAGTACTTC
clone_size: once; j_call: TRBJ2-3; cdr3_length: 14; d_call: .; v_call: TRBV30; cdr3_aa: CACGGAFSTDTQYF; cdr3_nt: TGTGCCTGTGGGGGCGCTTTTAGCACAGATACGCAGTATTTT
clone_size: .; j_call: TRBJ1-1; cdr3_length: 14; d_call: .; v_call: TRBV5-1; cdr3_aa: CASSLSGVNTEAFF; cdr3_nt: TGCGCCAGCAGCTTGAGCGGCGTGAACACTGAAGCTTTCTTT
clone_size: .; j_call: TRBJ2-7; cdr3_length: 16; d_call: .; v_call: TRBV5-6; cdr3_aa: CASSPGVGGGSYEQYF; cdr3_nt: TGTGCCAGCAGCCCCGGGGTGGGGGGAGGCTCCTACGAGCAGTACTTC
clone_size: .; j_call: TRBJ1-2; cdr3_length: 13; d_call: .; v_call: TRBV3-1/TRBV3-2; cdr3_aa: CASSQRGPYGYTF; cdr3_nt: TGTGCCAGCAGCCAAAGGGGCCCCTATGGCTACACCTTC
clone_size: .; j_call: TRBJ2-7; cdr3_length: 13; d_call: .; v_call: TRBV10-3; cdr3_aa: CAISKTGSYEQYF; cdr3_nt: TGTGCCATCAGTAAAACTGGCTCCTACGAGCAGTACTTC
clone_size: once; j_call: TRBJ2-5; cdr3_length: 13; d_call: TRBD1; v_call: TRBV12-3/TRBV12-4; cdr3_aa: CASSQQGLETQYF; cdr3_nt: TGTGCCAGCAGTCAACAGGGGTTGGAGACCCAGTACTTC
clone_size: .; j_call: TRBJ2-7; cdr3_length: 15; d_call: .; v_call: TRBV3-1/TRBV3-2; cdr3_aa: CASSQGGGSYYEQYF; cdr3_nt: TGTGCCAGCAGCCAAGGTGGGGGCAGCTACTACGAGCAGTACTTC
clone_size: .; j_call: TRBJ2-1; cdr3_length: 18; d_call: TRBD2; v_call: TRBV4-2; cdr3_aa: CASSQDRGAGGRYNEQFF; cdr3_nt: TGTGCCAGCAGCCAAGATCGTGGCGCGGGAGGGCGTTACAATGAGCAGTTCTTC
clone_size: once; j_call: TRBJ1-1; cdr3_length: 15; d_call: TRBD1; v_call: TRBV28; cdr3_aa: CASSLSTGGNTEAFF; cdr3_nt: TGTGCCAGCAGTTTATCTACAGGGGGTAACACTGAAGCTTTCTTT
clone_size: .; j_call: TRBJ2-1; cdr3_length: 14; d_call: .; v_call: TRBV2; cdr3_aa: CASLILQGSNEQFF; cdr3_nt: TGTGCCAGCCTTATTCTACAGGGTTCCAATGAGCAGTTCTTC
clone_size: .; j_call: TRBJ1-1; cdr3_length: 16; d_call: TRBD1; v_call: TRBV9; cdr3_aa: CASSGGTGTGSTEAFF; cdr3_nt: TGTGCCAGCAGCGGCGGGACAGGGACGGGTAGCACTGAAGCTTTCTTT
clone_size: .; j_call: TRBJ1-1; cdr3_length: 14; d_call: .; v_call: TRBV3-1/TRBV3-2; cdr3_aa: CASSQSGANTEAFF; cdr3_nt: TGTGCCAGCAGCCAATCAGGGGCGAACACTGAAGCTTTCTTT
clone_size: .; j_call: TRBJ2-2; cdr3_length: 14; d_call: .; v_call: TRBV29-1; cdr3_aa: CSVERTANTGELFF; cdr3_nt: TGCAGCGTTGAAAGGACAGCGAACACCGGGGAGCTGTTTTTT
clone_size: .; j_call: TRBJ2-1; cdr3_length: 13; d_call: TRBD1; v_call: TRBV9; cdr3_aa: CASSSQGVNEQFF; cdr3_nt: TGTGCCAGCAGCTCCCAGGGGGTGAATGAGCAGTTCTTC
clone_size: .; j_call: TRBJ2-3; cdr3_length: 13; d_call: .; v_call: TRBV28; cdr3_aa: CASTRPGGDTQYF; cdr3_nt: TGTGCCAGCACTCGCCCCGGCGGAGATACGCAGTATTTT
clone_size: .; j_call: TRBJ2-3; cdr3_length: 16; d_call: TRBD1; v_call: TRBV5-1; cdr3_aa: CASSANTGTGWITQYF; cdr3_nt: TGCGCCAGCAGCGCCAATACCGGGACAGGGTGGATTACGCAGTATTTT